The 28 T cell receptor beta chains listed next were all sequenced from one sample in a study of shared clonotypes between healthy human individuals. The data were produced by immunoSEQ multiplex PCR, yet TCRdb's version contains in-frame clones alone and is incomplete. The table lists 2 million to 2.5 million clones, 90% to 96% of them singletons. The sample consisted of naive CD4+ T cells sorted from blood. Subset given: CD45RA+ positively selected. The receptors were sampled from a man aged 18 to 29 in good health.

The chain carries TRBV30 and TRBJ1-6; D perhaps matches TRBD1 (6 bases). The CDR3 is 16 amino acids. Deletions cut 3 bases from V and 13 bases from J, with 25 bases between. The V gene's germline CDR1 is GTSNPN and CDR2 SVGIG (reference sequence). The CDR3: CAWRRTGTGLGDPLHF. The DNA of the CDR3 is TGTGCCTGGAGACGAACAGGGACCGGGCTCGGTGATCCCCTCCACTTT.

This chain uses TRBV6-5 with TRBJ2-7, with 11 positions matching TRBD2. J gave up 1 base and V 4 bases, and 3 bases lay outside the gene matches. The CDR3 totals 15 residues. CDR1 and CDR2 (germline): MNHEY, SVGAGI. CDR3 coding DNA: TGTGCCAGCAGTTTACGACTAGCGGGATCCTACGAGCAGTACTTC. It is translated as CASSLRLAGSYEQYF.

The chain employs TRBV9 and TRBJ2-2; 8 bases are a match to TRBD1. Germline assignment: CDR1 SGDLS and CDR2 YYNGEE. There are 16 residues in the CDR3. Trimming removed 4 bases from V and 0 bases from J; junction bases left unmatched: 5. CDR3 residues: CASSLRTGPNTGELFF. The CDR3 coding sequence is TGTGCCAGCAGCCTCCGGACAGGGCCGAACACCGGGGAGCTGTTTTTT.

The CDR3 region is CASSAGRGTGELFF. CDR3 DNA sequence: TGTGCCAGCAGCGCGGGGAGGGGCACCGGGGAGCTGTTTTTT. The chain is built from TRBV9 and TRBJ2-2, with 7 bases aligning to TRBD2. Germline V gene sequence: CDR1 SGDLS, CDR2 YYNGEE. There are 14 residues in the CDR3. V was clipped by 3 bases and J by 4 bases; unmatched bases: 3.

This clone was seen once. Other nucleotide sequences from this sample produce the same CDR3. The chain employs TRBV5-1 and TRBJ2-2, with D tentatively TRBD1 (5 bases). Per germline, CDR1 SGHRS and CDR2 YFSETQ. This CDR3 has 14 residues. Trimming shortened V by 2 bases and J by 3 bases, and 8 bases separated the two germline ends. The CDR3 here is CASSFGQDTGELFF. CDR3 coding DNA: TGCGCCAGCAGCTTCGGACAAGACACCGGGGAGCTGTTTTTT.

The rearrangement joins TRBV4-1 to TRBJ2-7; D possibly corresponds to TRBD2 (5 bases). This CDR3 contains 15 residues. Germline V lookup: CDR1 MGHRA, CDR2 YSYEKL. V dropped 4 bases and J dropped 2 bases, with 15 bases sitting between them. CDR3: CASSPSLWEPYEQYF. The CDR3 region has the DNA TGCGCCAGCAGCCCCTCCCTGTGGGAGCCCTACGAGCAGTACTTC.

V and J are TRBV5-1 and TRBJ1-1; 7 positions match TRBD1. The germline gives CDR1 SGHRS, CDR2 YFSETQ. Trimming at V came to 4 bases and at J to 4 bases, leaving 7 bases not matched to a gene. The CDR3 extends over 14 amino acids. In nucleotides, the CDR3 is TGCGCCAGCAGCATCGAGGGGGCGCGCACTGAAGCTTTCTTT. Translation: CASSIEGARTEAFF.

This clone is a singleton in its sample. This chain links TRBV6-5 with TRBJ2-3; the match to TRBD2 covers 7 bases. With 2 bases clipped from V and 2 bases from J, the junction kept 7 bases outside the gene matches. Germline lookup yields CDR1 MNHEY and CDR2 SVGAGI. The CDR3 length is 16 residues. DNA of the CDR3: TGTGCCAGCAGTTACGGCCTAGCGGCTAACACAGATACGCAGTATTTT. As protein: CASSYGLAANTDTQYF.

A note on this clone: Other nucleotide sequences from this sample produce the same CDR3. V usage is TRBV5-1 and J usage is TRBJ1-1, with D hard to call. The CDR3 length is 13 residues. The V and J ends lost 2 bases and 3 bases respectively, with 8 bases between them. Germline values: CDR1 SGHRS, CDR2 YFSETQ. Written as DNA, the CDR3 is TGCGCCAGCAGCTTCCAGAGGGACACTGAAGCTTTCTTT. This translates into CASSFQRDTEAFF.

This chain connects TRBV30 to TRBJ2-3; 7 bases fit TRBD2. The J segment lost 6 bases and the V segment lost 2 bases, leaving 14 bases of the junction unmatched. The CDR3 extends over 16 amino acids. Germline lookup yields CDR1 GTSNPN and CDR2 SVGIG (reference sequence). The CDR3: CAWSIGRAGPGDTQYF. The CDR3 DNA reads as TGTGCCTGGAGTATTGGTAGAGCGGGGCCCGGGGATACGCAGTATTTT. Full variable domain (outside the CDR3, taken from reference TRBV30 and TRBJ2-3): SQTIHQWPATLVQPVGSPLSLECTVEGTSNPNLYWYRQAAGRGLQLLFYSVGIGQISSEVPQNLSASRPQDRQFILSSKKLLLSDSGFYLCAWSIGRAGPGDTQYFGPGTRLTVL.

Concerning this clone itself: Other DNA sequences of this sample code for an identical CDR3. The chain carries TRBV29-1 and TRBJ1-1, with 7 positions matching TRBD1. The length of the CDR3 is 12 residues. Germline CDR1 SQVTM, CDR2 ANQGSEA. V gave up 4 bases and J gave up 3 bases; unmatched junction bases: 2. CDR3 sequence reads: CSVVQGDTEAFF. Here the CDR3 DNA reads TGCAGCGTTGTTCAGGGGGACACTGAAGCTTTCTTT.

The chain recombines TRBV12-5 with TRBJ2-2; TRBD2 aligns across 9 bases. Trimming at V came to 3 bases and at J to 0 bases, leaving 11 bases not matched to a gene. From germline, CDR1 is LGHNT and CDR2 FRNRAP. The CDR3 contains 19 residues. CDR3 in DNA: TGTGCTAGTGGTTTACTGTATCTTAGCGGGAGAGCGAACACCGGGGAGCTGTTTTTT. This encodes CASGLLYLSGRANTGELFF.

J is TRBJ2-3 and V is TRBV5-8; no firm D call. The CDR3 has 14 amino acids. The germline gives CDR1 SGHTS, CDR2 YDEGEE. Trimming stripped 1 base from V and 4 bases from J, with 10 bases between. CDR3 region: CASSLTRQPDTQYF. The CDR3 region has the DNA TGTGCCAGCAGCTTGACACGGCAGCCAGATACGCAGTATTTT. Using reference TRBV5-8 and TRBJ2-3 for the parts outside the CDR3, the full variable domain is EAGVTQSPTHLIKTRGQQATLRCSPISGHTSVYWYQQALGLGLQFLLWYDEGEERNRGNFPPRFSGRQFPNYSSELNVNALELEDSALYLCASSLTRQPDTQYFGPGTRLTVL.

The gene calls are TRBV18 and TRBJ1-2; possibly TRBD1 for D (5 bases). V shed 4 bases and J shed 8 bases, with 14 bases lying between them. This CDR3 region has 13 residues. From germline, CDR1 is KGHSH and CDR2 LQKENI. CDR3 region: CASSLNRDLGYTF. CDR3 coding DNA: TGTGCCAGCTCACTCAACCGGGACCTCGGCTACACCTTC. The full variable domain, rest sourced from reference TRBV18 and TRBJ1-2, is NAGVMQNPRHLVRRRGQEARLRCSPMKGHSHVYWYRQLPEEGLKFMVYLQKENIIDESGMPKERFSAEFPKEGPSILRIQQVVRGDSAAYFCASSLNRDLGYTFGSGTRLTVV.

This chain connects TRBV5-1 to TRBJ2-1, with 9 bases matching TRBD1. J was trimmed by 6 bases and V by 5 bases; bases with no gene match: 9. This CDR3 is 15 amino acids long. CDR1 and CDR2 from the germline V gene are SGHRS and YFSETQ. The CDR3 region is CASSSGTGSSNEQFF. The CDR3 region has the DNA TGCGCCAGCAGTTCCGGGACAGGGTCTAGCAATGAGCAGTTCTTC.

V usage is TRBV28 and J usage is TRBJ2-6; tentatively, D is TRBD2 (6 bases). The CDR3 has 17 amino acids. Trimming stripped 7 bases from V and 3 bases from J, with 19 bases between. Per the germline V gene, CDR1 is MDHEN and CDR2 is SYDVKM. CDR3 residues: CASTPAGPGGGANVLTF. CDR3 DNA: TGTGCCAGCACTCCAGCGGGCCCTGGGGGTGGGGCCAACGTCCTGACTTTC.

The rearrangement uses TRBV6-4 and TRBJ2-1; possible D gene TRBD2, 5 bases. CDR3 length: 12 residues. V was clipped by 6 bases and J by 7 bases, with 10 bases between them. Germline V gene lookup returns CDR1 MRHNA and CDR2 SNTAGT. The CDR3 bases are TGTGCCAGCAGCCCTACGGGGAATGAGCAGTTCTTC. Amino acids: CASSPTGNEQFF.

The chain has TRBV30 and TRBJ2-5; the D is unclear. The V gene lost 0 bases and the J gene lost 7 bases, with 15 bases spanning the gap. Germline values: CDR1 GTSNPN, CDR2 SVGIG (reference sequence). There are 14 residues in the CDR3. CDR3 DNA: TGTGCCTGGAGTGTAGGCCTAAATATGGGGACCCAGTACTTC. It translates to CAWSVGLNMGTQYF.

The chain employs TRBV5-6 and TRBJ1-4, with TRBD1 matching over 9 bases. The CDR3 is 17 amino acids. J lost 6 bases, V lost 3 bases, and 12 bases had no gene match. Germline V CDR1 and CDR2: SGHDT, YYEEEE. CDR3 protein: CASSWQWDREGHEKLFF. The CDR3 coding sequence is TGTGCCAGCAGCTGGCAATGGGACAGGGAGGGCCATGAAAAACTGTTTTTT.

CDR3 sequence reads: CASSVVGGREQYF. The CDR3 nucleotides are TGTGCCAGCAGCGTAGTAGGGGGTCGTGAGCAGTACTTC. V usage is TRBV9 and J usage is TRBJ2-7; D is possibly TRBD1 (6 bases). V lost 0 bases, J lost 7 bases, and 11 bases lay in between. Per germline, CDR1 SGDLS and CDR2 YYNGEE. This CDR3 comprises 13 residues.

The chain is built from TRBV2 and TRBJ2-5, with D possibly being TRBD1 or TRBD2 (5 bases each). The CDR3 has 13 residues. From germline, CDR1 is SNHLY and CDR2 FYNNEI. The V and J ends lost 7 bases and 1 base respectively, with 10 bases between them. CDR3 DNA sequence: TGTGCCAGCAACAGAGGGACCCAAGAGACCCAGTACTTC. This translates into CASNRGTQETQYF.

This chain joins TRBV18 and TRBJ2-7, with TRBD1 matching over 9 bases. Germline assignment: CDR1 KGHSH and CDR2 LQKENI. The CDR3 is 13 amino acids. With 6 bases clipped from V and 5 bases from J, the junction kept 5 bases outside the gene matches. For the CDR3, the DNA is TGTGCCAGCTCGGTACAGGGGGCCCACGAGCAGTACTTC. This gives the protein CASSVQGAHEQYF.

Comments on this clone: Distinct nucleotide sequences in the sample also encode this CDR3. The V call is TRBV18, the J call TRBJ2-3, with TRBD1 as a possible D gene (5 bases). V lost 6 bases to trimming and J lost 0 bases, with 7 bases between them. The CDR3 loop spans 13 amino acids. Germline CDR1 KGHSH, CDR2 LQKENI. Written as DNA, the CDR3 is TGTGCCAGCTCCCCAGGGAGCACAGATACGCAGTATTTT. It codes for CASSPGSTDTQYF. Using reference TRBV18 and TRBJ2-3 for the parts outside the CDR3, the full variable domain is NAGVMQNPRHLVRRRGQEARLRCSPMKGHSHVYWYRQLPEEGLKFMVYLQKENIIDESGMPKERFSAEFPKEGPSILRIQQVVRGDSAAYFCASSPGSTDTQYFGPGTRLTVL.

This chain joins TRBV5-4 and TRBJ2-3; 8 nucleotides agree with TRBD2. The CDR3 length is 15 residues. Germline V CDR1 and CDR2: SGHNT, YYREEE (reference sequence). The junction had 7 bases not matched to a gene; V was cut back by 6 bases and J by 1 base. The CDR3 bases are TGTGCCAGCACCCCGGGAGGGGGGGGCACAGATACGCAGTATTTT. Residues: CASTPGGGGTDTQYF.

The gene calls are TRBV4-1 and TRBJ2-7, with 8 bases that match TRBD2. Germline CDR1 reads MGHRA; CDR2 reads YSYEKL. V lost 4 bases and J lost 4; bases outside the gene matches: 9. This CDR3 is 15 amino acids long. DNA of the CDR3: TGCGCCAGCAGCCCCCGGGGGGGGCGGCCTTACGAGCAGTACTTC. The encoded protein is CASSPRGGRPYEQYF.

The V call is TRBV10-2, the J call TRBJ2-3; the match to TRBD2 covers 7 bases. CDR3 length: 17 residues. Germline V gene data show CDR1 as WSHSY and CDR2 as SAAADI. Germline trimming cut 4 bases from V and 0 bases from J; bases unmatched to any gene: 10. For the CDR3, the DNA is TGCGCCAGCAGTGCCCCACTTTTGCGGGGGAGCACAGATACGCAGTATTTT. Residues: CASSAPLLRGSTDTQYF.

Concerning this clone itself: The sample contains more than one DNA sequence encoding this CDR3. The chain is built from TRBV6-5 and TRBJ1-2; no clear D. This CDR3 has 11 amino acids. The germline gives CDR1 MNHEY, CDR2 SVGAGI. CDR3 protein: CATAAYYGYTF. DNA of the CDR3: TGTGCTACCGCCGCGTACTATGGCTACACCTTC.

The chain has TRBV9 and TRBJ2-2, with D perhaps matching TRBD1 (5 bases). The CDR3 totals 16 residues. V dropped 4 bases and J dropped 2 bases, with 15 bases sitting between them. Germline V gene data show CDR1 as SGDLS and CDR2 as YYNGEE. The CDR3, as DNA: TGTGCCAGCAGCCCCCTCCCAGGGTACAACACCGGGGAGCTGTTTTTT. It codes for CASSPLPGYNTGELFF.